This T cell receptor (beta chain) comes out of a study of T cells in Graves' hyperthyroidism and ophthalmopathy. Germline V gene sequence: CDR1 SGHTA, CDR2 FQGNSA. V lost 1 base to trimming and J lost 1 base, with 14 bases between them. The CDR3 is 17 residues long. In the case of this clonotype: The antigen remains unidentified.

Study-wide results and limits: Appearing also in blood were most of the thyroid clonotypes expanded above 0.001. The authors' 13 V-J model separated ophthalmopathy from stable hyperthyroidism.

Stable Graves' hyperthyroidism denoted no ophthalmopathy progression over 18 months. The study left out patients who had uncontrolled infection, other autoimmune disease, pregnancy or lactation. RNA transcripts were the template for amplifying TCR beta CDR3 regions. The HTBI primer set served for first-round RT-PCR of the TCR CDR3. TCRdb re-analysed the multiplex PCR reads in MiXCR, keeping a single row per CDR3 protein. The sample has a few hundred thousand distinct CDR3 sequences, about half seen once. V usage is TRBV7-2 and J usage is TRBJ1-5; D not resolved. The sequenced sample consisted of peripheral blood or thyroid tissue (not recorded which). This receptor was taken from a woman younger than 30 with Graves' hyperthyroidism. CDR3 DNA: TGTGCCAGCAGCTTAGATGGTGGTCCGCGGAGCAATCAGCCCCAGCATTTT. Translating gives CASSLDGGPRSNQPQHF.